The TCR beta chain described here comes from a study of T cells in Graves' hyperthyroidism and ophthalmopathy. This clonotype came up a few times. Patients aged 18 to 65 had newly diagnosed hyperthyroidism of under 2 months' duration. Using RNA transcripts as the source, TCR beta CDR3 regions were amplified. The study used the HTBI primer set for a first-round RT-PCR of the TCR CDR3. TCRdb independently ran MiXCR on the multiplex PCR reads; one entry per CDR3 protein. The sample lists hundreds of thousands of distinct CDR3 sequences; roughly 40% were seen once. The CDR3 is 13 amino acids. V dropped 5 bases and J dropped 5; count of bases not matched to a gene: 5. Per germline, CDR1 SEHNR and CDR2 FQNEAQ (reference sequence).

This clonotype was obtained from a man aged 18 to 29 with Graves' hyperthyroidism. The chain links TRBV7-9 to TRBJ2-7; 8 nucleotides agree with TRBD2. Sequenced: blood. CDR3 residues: CASSGGGLNEQYF. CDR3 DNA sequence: TGTGCCAGCAGCGGCGGGGGGCTGAACGAGCAGTACTTC.